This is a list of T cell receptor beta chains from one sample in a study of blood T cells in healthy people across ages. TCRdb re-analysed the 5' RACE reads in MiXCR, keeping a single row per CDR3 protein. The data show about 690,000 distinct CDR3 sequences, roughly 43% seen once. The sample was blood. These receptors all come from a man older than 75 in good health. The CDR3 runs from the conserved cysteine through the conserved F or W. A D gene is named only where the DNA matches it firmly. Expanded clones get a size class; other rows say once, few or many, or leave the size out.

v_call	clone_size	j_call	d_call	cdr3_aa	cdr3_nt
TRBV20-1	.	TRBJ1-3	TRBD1	CSAAGGLGNTIYF	TGCAGTGCTGCAGGGGGATTGGGAAACACCATATATTTT
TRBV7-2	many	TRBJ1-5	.	CASSLSRSNQPQHF	TGTGCCAGCAGCTTATCAAGAAGCAATCAGCCCCAGCATTTT
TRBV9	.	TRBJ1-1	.	CASSNQDSAGTEAFF	TGTGCCAGCAGCAACCAAGACAGCGCCGGGACTGAAGCTTTCTTT
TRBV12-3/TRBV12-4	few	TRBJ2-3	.	CASTGRDTQYF	TGTGCCAGCACCGGACGAGATACGCAGTATTTT
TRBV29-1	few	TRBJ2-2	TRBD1	CSVGTGWTGMTGELFF	TGCAGCGTTGGGACTGGATGGACAGGGATGACCGGGGAGCTGTTTTTT
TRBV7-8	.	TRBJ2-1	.	CASSLGGKNEQFF	TGTGCCAGCAGCTTAGGGGGGAAGAATGAGCAGTTCTTC
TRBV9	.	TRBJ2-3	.	CASSGRGEGDTQYF	TGTGCCAGCAGCGGAAGGGGAGAGGGTGATACGCAGTATTTT
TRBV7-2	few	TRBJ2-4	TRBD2	CASSPVAGENIQYF	TGTGCCAGCAGCCCCGTAGCGGGAGAAAACATTCAGTACTTC
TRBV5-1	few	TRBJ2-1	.	CASSPGPKPSNEQFF	TGCGCCAGCAGCCCGGGCCCAAAACCCAGCAATGAGCAGTTCTTC
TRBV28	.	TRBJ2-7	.	CASAGRPAYYNEQYF	TGTGCCAGCGCTGGCCGACCTGCTTACTACAATGAGCAGTACTTC
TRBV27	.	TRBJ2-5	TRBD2	CASSASGRALETQYF	TGTGCCAGCAGTGCGAGCGGGAGGGCCCTGGAGACCCAGTACTTC
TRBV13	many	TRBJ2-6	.	CASSVTVSGANVLTF	TGTGCCAGCAGCGTGACAGTCTCTGGGGCCAACGTCCTGACTTTC
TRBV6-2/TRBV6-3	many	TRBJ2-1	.	CASSYSVGSDEQFF	TGTGCCAGCAGTTACTCGGTGGGGTCCGATGAGCAGTTCTTC
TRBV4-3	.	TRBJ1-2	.	CASSPPGRENYGYTF	TGCGCCAGCAGCCCTCCCGGCAGGGAGAACTATGGCTACACCTTC
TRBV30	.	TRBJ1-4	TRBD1	CAWSPHRGATNEKLFF	TGTGCCTGGAGTCCTCACAGGGGGGCAACTAATGAAAAACTGTTTTTT
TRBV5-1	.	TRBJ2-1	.	CASSLQVDEQFF	TGCGCCAGCAGCTTGCAGGTCGATGAGCAGTTCTTC
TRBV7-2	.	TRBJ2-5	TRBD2	CASSFAPGGETQYF	TGTGCCAGCAGCTTTGCGCCGGGGGGTGAGACCCAGTACTTC
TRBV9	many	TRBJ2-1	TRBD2	CASSAGGGLAVLGQFF	TGTGCCAGCAGCGCGGGGGGGGGACTAGCGGTATTGGGGCAGTTCTTC
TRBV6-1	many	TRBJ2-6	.	CASSQLTGPLSGANVLTF	TGTGCCAGCAGCCAACTCACAGGCCCCCTCTCTGGGGCCAACGTCCTGACTTTC
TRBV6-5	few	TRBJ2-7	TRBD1	CASSYSGTGKLHEQYF	TGTGCCAGCAGTTACTCTGGGACAGGGAAATTACACGAGCAGTACTTC
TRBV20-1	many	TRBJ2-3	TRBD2	CSVLAESTDTQYF	TGCAGTGTTCTAGCGGAAAGCACAGATACGCAGTATTTT
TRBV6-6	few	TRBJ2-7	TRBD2	CASSLLAGTYEQYF	TGTGCCAGCTCCCTACTAGCGGGGACTTACGAGCAGTACTTC
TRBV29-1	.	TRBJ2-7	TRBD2	CSVAGRAQEQYF	TGCAGCGTTGCCGGGAGGGCCCAAGAGCAGTACTTC
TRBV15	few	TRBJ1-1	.	CATSRPEGNTEAFF	TGTGCCACCAGCAGACCGGAGGGGAACACTGAAGCTTTCTTT
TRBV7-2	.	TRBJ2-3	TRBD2	CASSPRGLAGGADTQYF	TGTGCCAGCAGCCCCCGGGGACTAGCGGGAGGGGCAGATACGCAGTATTTT
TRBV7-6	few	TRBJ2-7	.	CASSLARPRDEQYF	TGTGCCAGCAGCTTAGCTCGGCCACGAGACGAGCAGTACTTC
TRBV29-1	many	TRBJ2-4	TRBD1	CSTSDRVNIQYF	TGCAGCACCTCGGACAGGGTCAACATTCAGTACTTC
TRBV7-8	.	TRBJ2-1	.	CASSPEQGAYNEQFF	TGTGCCAGCAGCCCCGAACAGGGCGCCTACAATGAGCAGTTCTTC
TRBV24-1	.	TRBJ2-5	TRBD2	CATSDWGGKETQYF	TGTGCCACCAGTGATTGGGGAGGGAAAGAGACCCAGTACTTC
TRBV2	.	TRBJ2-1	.	CASSAISGAPSFF	TGTGCCAGCAGCGCCATAAGCGGCGCCCCCTCGTTCTTC
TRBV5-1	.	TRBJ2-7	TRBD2	CASSLVSWGQGTSGRISYEQYF	TGCGCCAGCAGCTTGGTGTCGTGGGGACAGGGGACTAGCGGGAGAATTTCCTACGAGCAGTACTTC
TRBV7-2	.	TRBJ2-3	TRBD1	CASSLTGQGSDTQYF	TGTGCCAGCAGCTTAACTGGACAGGGATCAGATACGCAGTATTTT
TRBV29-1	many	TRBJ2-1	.	CSVAVGTGYEQFF	TGCAGCGTTGCGGTGGGGACTGGTTATGAGCAGTTCTTC
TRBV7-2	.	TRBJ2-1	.	CASSFSGVHSYNEQFF	TGTGCCAGCAGCTTCTCGGGGGTACACTCCTACAATGAGCAGTTCTTC
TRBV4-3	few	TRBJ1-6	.	CASSQENIWNSPLHF	TGCGCCAGCAGCCAAGAGAATATATGGAATTCACCCCTCCACTTT
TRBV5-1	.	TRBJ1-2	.	CASSRTETNYGYTF	TGCGCCAGCAGCCGGACTGAAACCAACTATGGCTACACCTTC
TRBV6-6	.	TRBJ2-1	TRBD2	CASRIASGILHEQFF	TGTGCCAGCAGGATCGCTAGCGGGATTCTTCATGAGCAGTTCTTC
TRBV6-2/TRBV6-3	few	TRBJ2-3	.	CASSYRFSGSTDTQYF	TGTGCCAGCAGTTACCGATTCAGCGGTAGCACAGATACGCAGTATTTT